Listed below are T cell receptor beta chains from one sample, sequenced in a study of CD8 T cells in Susac syndrome. Each CDR3 protein gets one entry after TCRdb re-called the immunoSEQ multiplex PCR reads with MiXCR. The sample carries about 150,000 distinct CDR3 sequences, around 93% recorded once. Material for sequencing was CD4+ T cells from PBMCs. The origin of the receptors is a human donor with multiple sclerosis. CDR3s include the opening cysteine and the closing phenylalanine or tryptophan. The order of the fields is J gene, clone size, D gene, V gene, CDR3 DNA, CDR3 protein. A D gene is named only where the DNA matches it firmly. Clone size is shown for a subset of rows, as once, few, many or a class of expanded clone.

J gene: TRBJ1-1
clone size: .
D gene: .
V gene: TRBV18
CDR3 DNA: TGTGCCAGCTCACCACAAAGCCGGGTCACTGAAGCTTTCTTT
CDR3 protein: CASSPQSRVTEAFF

J gene: TRBJ2-7
clone size: .
D gene: .
V gene: TRBV6-6
CDR3 DNA: TGTGCCAGCCGTACAGGTCCGGATTACGAGCAGTACTTC
CDR3 protein: CASRTGPDYEQYF

J gene: TRBJ2-1
clone size: .
D gene: .
V gene: TRBV29-1
CDR3 DNA: TGCAGCCTTCGAAACGGGGCCAACTCCTACAATGAGCAGTTCTTC
CDR3 protein: CSLRNGANSYNEQFF

J gene: TRBJ2-2
clone size: .
D gene: .
V gene: TRBV7-2
CDR3 DNA: TGTGCCAGCAGCCGCTGGGGGGGCGTCCTAGCAGGGGAGCTGTTTTTT
CDR3 protein: CASSRWGGVLAGELFF

J gene: TRBJ2-3
clone size: .
D gene: TRBD2
V gene: TRBV3-1
CDR3 DNA: TGTGCCAGCAGCCAAGAGGCTAGCGGGAGCACAGATACGCAGTATTTT
CDR3 protein: CASSQEASGSTDTQYF

J gene: TRBJ2-7
clone size: few
D gene: TRBD1
V gene: TRBV5-1
CDR3 DNA: TGCGCCAGCAGCTTGGCACCGGGACAGGGGGCGTACGAGCAGTACTTC
CDR3 protein: CASSLAPGQGAYEQYF

J gene: TRBJ2-5
clone size: .
D gene: TRBD2
V gene: TRBV4-3
CDR3 DNA: TGCGCCAGCAGCCAAGATACTAGCGGGAGGGCCCACGACTTC
CDR3 protein: CASSQDTSGRAHDF

J gene: TRBJ2-3
clone size: .
D gene: TRBD2
V gene: TRBV4-2
CDR3 DNA: TGTGCCAGCAGCCAAGAATTGGCGGGGGGGTACGATACGCAGTATTTT
CDR3 protein: CASSQELAGGYDTQYF

J gene: TRBJ2-1
clone size: .
D gene: .
V gene: TRBV6-2/TRBV6-3
CDR3 DNA: TGTGCCAGCAGGCGGACTTCCCACAATGAGCAGTTCTTC
CDR3 protein: CASRRTSHNEQFF

J gene: TRBJ2-1
clone size: .
D gene: .
V gene: TRBV9
CDR3 DNA: TGTGCCAGCAGCGTAGGCGGCCCGAACAATGAGCAGTTCTTC
CDR3 protein: CASSVGGPNNEQFF

J gene: TRBJ2-1
clone size: .
D gene: .
V gene: TRBV20-1
CDR3 DNA: TGCAGTGCACGAGAGGAGTATCTAGGCTCCTACAATGAGCAGTTCTTC
CDR3 protein: CSAREEYLGSYNEQFF

J gene: TRBJ1-1
clone size: .
D gene: TRBD1
V gene: TRBV19
CDR3 DNA: TGTGCCAGTAGTAGACTGGACAGGGGTGTGAACACTGAAGCTTTCTTT
CDR3 protein: CASSRLDRGVNTEAFF

J gene: TRBJ2-1
clone size: .
D gene: .
V gene: TRBV20-1
CDR3 DNA: TGCAGTGCTAGAGATTGGTCGGTGTCGGCTAAGCAGTTCTTC
CDR3 protein: CSARDWSVSAKQFF

J gene: TRBJ2-2
clone size: .
D gene: .
V gene: TRBV7-6
CDR3 DNA: TGTGCCAGCAGCTTAGCCACCTGGTACCGGCCCGGGGAGCTGTTTTTT
CDR3 protein: CASSLATWYRPGELFF

J gene: TRBJ2-1
clone size: .
D gene: .
V gene: TRBV7-2
CDR3 DNA: TGTGCCAGCAGCTCGACCGGGATGTACAGTGAGCAGTTCTTC
CDR3 protein: CASSSTGMYSEQFF

J gene: TRBJ1-2
clone size: .
D gene: .
V gene: TRBV20-1
CDR3 DNA: TGCAGTGCTAGCAACAGGCACCTTGATGGCTACACCTTC
CDR3 protein: CSASNRHLDGYTF

J gene: TRBJ2-1
clone size: .
D gene: .
V gene: TRBV20-1
CDR3 DNA: TGCAGTGCTAGCTCGCCTATATACAATGAGCAGTTCTTC
CDR3 protein: CSASSPIYNEQFF

J gene: TRBJ2-1
clone size: .
D gene: TRBD2
V gene: TRBV4-1
CDR3 DNA: TGCGCCAGCAGCCAAGAGGGTAGCGGGGCCCGTTACAATGAGCAGTTCTTC
CDR3 protein: CASSQEGSGARYNEQFF

J gene: TRBJ1-1
clone size: .
D gene: .
V gene: TRBV19
CDR3 DNA: TGTGCCAGTAGTAGACCAGGCGCTTACACTGAAGCTTTCTTT
CDR3 protein: CASSRPGAYTEAFF

J gene: TRBJ2-3
clone size: .
D gene: TRBD2
V gene: TRBV6-1
CDR3 DNA: TGTGCCAGCAGTGGGTTAGCGGGGGCACTAGATACGCAGTATTTT
CDR3 protein: CASSGLAGALDTQYF

J gene: TRBJ2-3
clone size: .
D gene: .
V gene: TRBV7-2
CDR3 DNA: TGTGCCAGCAGCCCCCAGGGGGGGGGCCCAGATACGCAGTATTTT
CDR3 protein: CASSPQGGGPDTQYF

J gene: TRBJ2-2
clone size: .
D gene: .
V gene: TRBV6-6
CDR3 DNA: TGTGCCAGCAGTTCCCCCTCGGCGGTTTTATTCGGGGAGCTGTTTTTT
CDR3 protein: CASSSPSAVLFGELFF

J gene: TRBJ1-2
clone size: .
D gene: .
V gene: TRBV28
CDR3 DNA: TGTGCCAGCAGTTTGGACCTCTATGGCTACACCTTC
CDR3 protein: CASSLDLYGYTF

J gene: TRBJ2-3
clone size: .
D gene: .
V gene: TRBV6-6
CDR3 DNA: TGTGCCAGCCGAATCAGGGGGGCAGATACGCAGTATTTT
CDR3 protein: CASRIRGADTQYF

J gene: TRBJ1-1
clone size: .
D gene: .
V gene: TRBV29-1
CDR3 DNA: TGCAGCGCCTGGGGACACCCGAACACTGAAGCTTTCTTT
CDR3 protein: CSAWGHPNTEAFF

J gene: TRBJ2-2
clone size: .
D gene: .
V gene: TRBV7-2
CDR3 DNA: TGTGCCAGCAGCTCCGGTGGAAACGCGAACACCGGGGAGCTGTTTTTT
CDR3 protein: CASSSGGNANTGELFF

J gene: TRBJ2-5
clone size: .
D gene: .
V gene: TRBV5-1
CDR3 DNA: TGCGCCAGCAGTGCAGTTTGGGGGGAGACCCAGTACTTC
CDR3 protein: CASSAVWGETQYF

J gene: TRBJ2-3
clone size: .
D gene: .
V gene: TRBV30
CDR3 DNA: TGTGCCTGGAGTGGGGGGCAGGTAGATACGCAGTATTTT
CDR3 protein: CAWSGGQVDTQYF

J gene: TRBJ1-6
clone size: .
D gene: .
V gene: TRBV20-1
CDR3 DNA: TGCAGTGCTCCGCCGGGACTTAATTCACCCCTCCACTTT
CDR3 protein: CSAPPGLNSPLHF

J gene: TRBJ2-7
clone size: .
D gene: .
V gene: TRBV13
CDR3 DNA: TGTGCCAGCAGCCAGAAGCCCACAGGGACCTACGAGCAGTACTTC
CDR3 protein: CASSQKPTGTYEQYF

J gene: TRBJ2-3
clone size: .
D gene: .
V gene: TRBV5-4
CDR3 DNA: TGTGCCAGCAGCTATCTGACGGGAAACACAGATACGCAGTATTTT
CDR3 protein: CASSYLTGNTDTQYF

J gene: TRBJ2-2
clone size: few
D gene: TRBD1
V gene: TRBV20-1
CDR3 DNA: TGCAGTGCTAGAAAGGCAGGGGGCGGTGGCGGGGAGCTGTTTTTT
CDR3 protein: CSARKAGGGGGELFF

J gene: TRBJ1-1
clone size: .
D gene: .
V gene: TRBV20-1
CDR3 DNA: TGCAGTGCCCCGGGTATTTCTGAAGCTTTCTTT
CDR3 protein: CSAPGISEAFF

J gene: TRBJ2-2
clone size: once
D gene: TRBD2
V gene: TRBV12-3/TRBV12-4
CDR3 DNA: TGTGCCAGCAGTTTCCCCCTAGCGGGAATGGGTGCCGGGGAGCTGTTTTTT
CDR3 protein: CASSFPLAGMGAGELFF

J gene: TRBJ2-7
clone size: .
D gene: .
V gene: TRBV2
CDR3 DNA: TGTGCCAGCAATGGGGCTACTCACTTGGGGGAGCAGTACTTC
CDR3 protein: CASNGATHLGEQYF

J gene: TRBJ2-7
clone size: .
D gene: .
V gene: TRBV29-1
CDR3 DNA: TGCAGCGTTGAAAGCGAGACCTCCTACGAGCAGTACTTC
CDR3 protein: CSVESETSYEQYF

J gene: TRBJ2-6
clone size: .
D gene: .
V gene: TRBV18
CDR3 DNA: TGTGCCAGCTCTCCCCGACAGATGGCGGGGGCAAGCGGGGCCAACGTCCTGACTTTC
CDR3 protein: CASSPRQMAGASGANVLTF

J gene: TRBJ1-1
clone size: .
D gene: .
V gene: TRBV11-3
CDR3 DNA: TGTGCCAGCAGCTTTATGGGCAGGGTTAACACTGAAGCTTTCTTT
CDR3 protein: CASSFMGRVNTEAFF

J gene: TRBJ2-3
clone size: .
D gene: TRBD2
V gene: TRBV2
CDR3 DNA: TGTGCCAGCAGAGTCCCGGGACTAGCGGGACGCACAGATACGCAGTATTTT
CDR3 protein: CASRVPGLAGRTDTQYF

J gene: TRBJ1-5
clone size: .
D gene: .
V gene: TRBV24-1
CDR3 DNA: TGTGCCACCAGTGCCCTGGACAGCCAGCCCCAGCATTTT
CDR3 protein: CATSALDSQPQHF

J gene: TRBJ2-7
clone size: .
D gene: .
V gene: TRBV9
CDR3 DNA: TGTGCCAGCAGCGTAGAGGGTCTAGGGGAGCAGTACTTC
CDR3 protein: CASSVEGLGEQYF

J gene: TRBJ1-4
clone size: .
D gene: .
V gene: TRBV25-1
CDR3 DNA: TGTGCCAGCAGTTGGCACGCAACTAATGAAAAACTGTTTTTT
CDR3 protein: CASSWHATNEKLFF

J gene: TRBJ2-7
clone size: .
D gene: .
V gene: TRBV30
CDR3 DNA: TGTGCCTGGAGTGCCCTTGGGGCCTCTGGTGGGGAGCAGTACTTC
CDR3 protein: CAWSALGASGGEQYF

J gene: TRBJ2-6
clone size: .
D gene: .
V gene: TRBV3-1
CDR3 DNA: TGTGCCAGCAGCAGGCAGGGGGGATCTGAACTGTCTGGGGCCAACGTCCTGACTTTC
CDR3 protein: CASSRQGGSELSGANVLTF

J gene: TRBJ2-3
clone size: .
D gene: TRBD2
V gene: TRBV6-6
CDR3 DNA: TGTGCCAGCGGACTAAGACTAGCGGGGGGCACAGATACGCAGTATTTT
CDR3 protein: CASGLRLAGGTDTQYF

J gene: TRBJ2-1
clone size: .
D gene: .
V gene: TRBV7-2
CDR3 DNA: TGTGCCAGCAGCAACCGCCTAGGCCTTCCTGACAATGAGCAGTTCTTC
CDR3 protein: CASSNRLGLPDNEQFF

J gene: TRBJ1-3
clone size: .
D gene: .
V gene: TRBV20-1
CDR3 DNA: TGCAGTGCCCCCGACAGCAGAAGCTCTGGAAACACCATATATTTT
CDR3 protein: CSAPDSRSSGNTIYF

J gene: TRBJ2-3
clone size: .
D gene: TRBD1
V gene: TRBV11-2
CDR3 DNA: TGTGCCAGCAGCTCCCGACAGGGGGCCCTACGTACGCAGTATTTT
CDR3 protein: CASSSRQGALRTQYF

J gene: TRBJ1-2
clone size: .
D gene: .
V gene: TRBV29-1
CDR3 DNA: TGCAGCGTTGAAGTAGGACGGACAGTCCGTAGAAGCTACACCTTC
CDR3 protein: CSVEVGRTVRRSYTF

J gene: TRBJ2-5
clone size: .
D gene: TRBD2
V gene: TRBV5-4
CDR3 DNA: TGTGCCAGCAGCTCGGGACTAGCGGTCCAAGAGACCCAGTACTTC
CDR3 protein: CASSSGLAVQETQYF

J gene: TRBJ2-3
clone size: .
D gene: .
V gene: TRBV6-6
CDR3 DNA: TGTGCCAGCATCCATATGGCCAACACAGATACGCAGTATTTT
CDR3 protein: CASIHMANTDTQYF

J gene: TRBJ2-5
clone size: .
D gene: .
V gene: TRBV18
CDR3 DNA: TGTGCCAGCTCGCAGGGACGACCCCAAGAGACCCAGTACTTC
CDR3 protein: CASSQGRPQETQYF

J gene: TRBJ2-6
clone size: .
D gene: TRBD1
V gene: TRBV20-1
CDR3 DNA: TGCAGTGCTAGAGATCTGAGACAGGGAAACTCTGGGGCCAACGTCCTGACTTTC
CDR3 protein: CSARDLRQGNSGANVLTF

J gene: TRBJ2-5
clone size: .
D gene: .
V gene: TRBV24-1
CDR3 DNA: TGTGCCACCAGTGCCGTGGATGGGACCCAGTACTTC
CDR3 protein: CATSAVDGTQYF

J gene: TRBJ1-2
clone size: .
D gene: .
V gene: TRBV5-6
CDR3 DNA: TGTGCCAGCAGCTTAAACAAGATAGATGGCTACACCTTC
CDR3 protein: CASSLNKIDGYTF

J gene: TRBJ1-3
clone size: .
D gene: .
V gene: TRBV5-4
CDR3 DNA: TGTGCCAGCAGCTTGGGGCGGAACTCTGGAAACACCATATATTTT
CDR3 protein: CASSLGRNSGNTIYF

J gene: TRBJ2-5
clone size: few
D gene: .
V gene: TRBV28
CDR3 DNA: TGTGCCAGCAGTACTACACCCGGGACCCGGAGCCAGTACTTC
CDR3 protein: CASSTTPGTRSQYF

J gene: TRBJ1-5
clone size: .
D gene: TRBD1
V gene: TRBV12-3/TRBV12-4
CDR3 DNA: TGTGCCAGCAGTCCGGACAGGGCGGATCAGCCCCAGCATTTT
CDR3 protein: CASSPDRADQPQHF

J gene: TRBJ1-2
clone size: .
D gene: .
V gene: TRBV10-2
CDR3 DNA: TGCGCCAGCAGCGGACAGCGGTCTAACTATGGCTACACCTTC
CDR3 protein: CASSGQRSNYGYTF

J gene: TRBJ1-2
clone size: .
D gene: .
V gene: TRBV15
CDR3 DNA: TGTGCCACCAGCAGAGACAACGGGTGGGGCTACACCTTC
CDR3 protein: CATSRDNGWGYTF